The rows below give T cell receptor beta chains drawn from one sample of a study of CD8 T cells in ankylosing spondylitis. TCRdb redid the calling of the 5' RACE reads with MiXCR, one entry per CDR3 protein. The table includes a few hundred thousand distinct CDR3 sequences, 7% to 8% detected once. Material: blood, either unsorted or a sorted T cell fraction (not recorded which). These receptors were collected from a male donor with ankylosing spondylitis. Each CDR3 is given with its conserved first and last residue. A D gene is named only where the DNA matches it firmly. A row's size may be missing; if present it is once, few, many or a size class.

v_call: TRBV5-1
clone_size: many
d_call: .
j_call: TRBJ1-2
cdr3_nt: TGCGCCAGCAGCGCCAGGGAGATACATGGCTACACCTTC
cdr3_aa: CASSAREIHGYTF

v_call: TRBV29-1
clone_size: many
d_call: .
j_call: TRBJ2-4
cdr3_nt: TGCAGCGCCCGCCGGGTCTCCTTAGCCAAAAACATTCAGTACTTC
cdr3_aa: CSARRVSLAKNIQYF

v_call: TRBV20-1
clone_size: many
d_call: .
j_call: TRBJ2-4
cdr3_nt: TGCAGTGCTAGAGATCTGTATCTAGCCAAAAACATTCAGTACTTC
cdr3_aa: CSARDLYLAKNIQYF

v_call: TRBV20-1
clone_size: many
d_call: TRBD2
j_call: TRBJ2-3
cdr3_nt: TGCAGTGCTTATACGGCTAGCGGGTTAGATACGCAGTATTTT
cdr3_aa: CSAYTASGLDTQYF

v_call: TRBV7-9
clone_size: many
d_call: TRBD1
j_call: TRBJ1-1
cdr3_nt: TGTGCCAGCAGCATCGGGACAGGGGGAGATACTGAAGCTTTCTTT
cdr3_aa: CASSIGTGGDTEAFF

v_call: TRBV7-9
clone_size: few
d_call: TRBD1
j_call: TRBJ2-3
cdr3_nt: TGTGCCAGCAGCTCGCAGGGGGCCGAGAGCACAGATACGCAGTATTTT
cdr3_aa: CASSSQGAESTDTQYF

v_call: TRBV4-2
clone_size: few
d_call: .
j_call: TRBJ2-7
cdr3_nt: TGTGCCAGCAGCCAACTGATTTTCTCCTACGAGCAGTACTTC
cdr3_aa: CASSQLIFSYEQYF

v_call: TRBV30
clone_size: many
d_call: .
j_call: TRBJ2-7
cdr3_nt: TGTGCCTGGAGTGTAGACATCTCCTACGAGCAGTACTTC
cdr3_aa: CAWSVDISYEQYF

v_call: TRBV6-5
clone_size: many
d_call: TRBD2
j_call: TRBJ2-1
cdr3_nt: TGTGCCAGCAGTCTACTAGCGGGGACCGACAATGAGCAGTTCTTC
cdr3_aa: CASSLLAGTDNEQFF

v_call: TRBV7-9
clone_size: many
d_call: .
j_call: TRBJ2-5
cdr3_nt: TGTGCCAGCAGCTCCCCCCAATTCGTAGGAGAGACCCAGTACTTC
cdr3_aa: CASSSPQFVGETQYF

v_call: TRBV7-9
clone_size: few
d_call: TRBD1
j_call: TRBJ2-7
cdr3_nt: TGTGCCAGCAGCATCACTCAGGGACAGTTCTACGAGCAGTACTTC
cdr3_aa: CASSITQGQFYEQYF

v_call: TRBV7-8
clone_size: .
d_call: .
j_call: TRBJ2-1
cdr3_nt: TGTGCCAGCAGCCCCCGGGGACAGGCGGGGGCCCACAATGAGCAGTTCTTC
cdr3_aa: CASSPRGQAGAHNEQFF

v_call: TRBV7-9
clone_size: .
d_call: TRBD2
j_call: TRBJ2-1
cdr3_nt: TGTGCCAGCCAGACCCTAGCGGGCGGTGAGCAGTTCTTC
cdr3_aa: CASQTLAGGEQFF

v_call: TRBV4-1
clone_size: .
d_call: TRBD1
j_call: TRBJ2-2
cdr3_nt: TGCGCCAGCAGCCAAGTATTGGACAGGGGGCACACCGGGGAGCTGTTTTTT
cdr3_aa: CASSQVLDRGHTGELFF

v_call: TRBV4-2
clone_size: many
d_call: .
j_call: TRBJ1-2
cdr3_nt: TGTGCCAGCAGCCAAGCCGACGGACGGCGCTATGGCTACACCTTC
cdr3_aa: CASSQADGRRYGYTF

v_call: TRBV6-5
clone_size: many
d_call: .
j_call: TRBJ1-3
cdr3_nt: TGTGCCAGCAGTTACTCCCTGGGAGGATACTCTGGAAACACCATATATTTT
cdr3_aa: CASSYSLGGYSGNTIYF

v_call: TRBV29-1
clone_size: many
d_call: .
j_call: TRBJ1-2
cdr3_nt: TGCAGCGTTGTAGGGGGGACCTATGGCTACACCTTC
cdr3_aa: CSVVGGTYGYTF

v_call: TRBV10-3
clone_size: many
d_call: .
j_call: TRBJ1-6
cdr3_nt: TGTGCCATCAGTGCCCTAGCAGGGTCACCCCTCCACTTT
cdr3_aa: CAISALAGSPLHF

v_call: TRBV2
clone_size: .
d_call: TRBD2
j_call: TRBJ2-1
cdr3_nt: TGTGCCAGCGTTCTAACGGGAGGGCCGGAGGAGCAGTTCTTC
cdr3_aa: CASVLTGGPEEQFF

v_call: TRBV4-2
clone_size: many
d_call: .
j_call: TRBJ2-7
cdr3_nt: TGTGCCAGCAGCCAAGAATTGAGGGGCAGATACTACGAGCAGTACTTC
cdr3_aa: CASSQELRGRYYEQYF

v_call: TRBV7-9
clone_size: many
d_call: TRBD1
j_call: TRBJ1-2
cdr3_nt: TGTGCCAGCAGGGGACAGCCCGCTAACTATGGCTACACCTTC
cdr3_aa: CASRGQPANYGYTF

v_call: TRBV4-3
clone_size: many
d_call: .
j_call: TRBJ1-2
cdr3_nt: TGCGCCAGCAGCCAAGATTTTACGGGGGCGATGGGCTACACCTTC
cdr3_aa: CASSQDFTGAMGYTF

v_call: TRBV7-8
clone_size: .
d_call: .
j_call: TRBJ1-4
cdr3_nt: TGTGCCAGCAGCTTAGGGACGGAAAGAGAACTGTTTTTT
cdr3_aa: CASSLGTERELFF

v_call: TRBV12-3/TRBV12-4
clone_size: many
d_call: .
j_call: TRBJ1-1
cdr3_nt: TGTGCCAGCAGTTTATGGGGCCGCACTGAAGCTTTCTTT
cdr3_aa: CASSLWGRTEAFF

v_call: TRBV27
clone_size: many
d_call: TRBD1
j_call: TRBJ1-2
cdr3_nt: TGTGCCAGCAGTACCCGACAGGGTTCCAACTATGGCTACACCTTC
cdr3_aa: CASSTRQGSNYGYTF

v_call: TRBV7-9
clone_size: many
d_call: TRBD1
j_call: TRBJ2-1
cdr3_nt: TGTGCCAGCAGCTTAAGAACAGGGGGACATGAGCAGTTCTTC
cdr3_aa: CASSLRTGGHEQFF

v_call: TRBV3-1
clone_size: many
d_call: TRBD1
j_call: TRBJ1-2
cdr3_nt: TGTGCCAGCAGCCTTACAGGGGTCGGCGATGGCTACACCTTC
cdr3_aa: CASSLTGVGDGYTF

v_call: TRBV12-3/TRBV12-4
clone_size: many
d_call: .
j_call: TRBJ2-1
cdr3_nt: TGTGCCAGCGGGACAACCTACAATGAGCAGTTCTTC
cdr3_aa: CASGTTYNEQFF

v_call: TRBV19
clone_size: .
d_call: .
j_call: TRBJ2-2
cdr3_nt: TGTGCCACCCTCGGTAGCACCGGGGAGCTGTTTTTT
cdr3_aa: CATLGSTGELFF

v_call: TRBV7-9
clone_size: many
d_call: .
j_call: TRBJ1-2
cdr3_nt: TGTGCCAGCAGCTTAGTGGCAGTCATCTATGGCTACACCTTC
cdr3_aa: CASSLVAVIYGYTF

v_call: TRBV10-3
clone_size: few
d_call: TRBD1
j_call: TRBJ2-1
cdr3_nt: TGTGCCATCAGTGACGGACAGGGGCCCTACAATGAGCAGTTCTTC
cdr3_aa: CAISDGQGPYNEQFF

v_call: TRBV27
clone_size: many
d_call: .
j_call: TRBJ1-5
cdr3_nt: TGTGCCAGCAGTCCCATGGGACATTTGTATCAGCCCCAGCATTTT
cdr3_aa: CASSPMGHLYQPQHF

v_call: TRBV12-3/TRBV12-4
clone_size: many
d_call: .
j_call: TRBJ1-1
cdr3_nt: TGTGCCAGCATTCCCTACGGGGGGTACACTGAAGCTTTCTTT
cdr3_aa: CASIPYGGYTEAFF

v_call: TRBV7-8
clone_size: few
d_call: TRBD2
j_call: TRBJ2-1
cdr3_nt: TGTGCCAGCAGCACCTGGACTAGCGGCAGGGACAATGAGCAGTTCTTC
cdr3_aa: CASSTWTSGRDNEQFF

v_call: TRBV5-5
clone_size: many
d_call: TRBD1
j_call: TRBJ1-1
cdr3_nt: TGTGCCAGCAGCTTGACCAGGGGGGTCACTGAAGCTTTCTTT
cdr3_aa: CASSLTRGVTEAFF

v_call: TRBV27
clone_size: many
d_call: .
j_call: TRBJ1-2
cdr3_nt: TGTGCCAGCGCCCCCGGGCAGGGGACCTATGGCTACACCTTC
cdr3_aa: CASAPGQGTYGYTF

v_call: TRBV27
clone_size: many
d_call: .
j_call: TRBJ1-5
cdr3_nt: TGTGCCAGCAGTCCTCAGCCCCAGCATTTT
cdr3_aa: CASSPQPQHF

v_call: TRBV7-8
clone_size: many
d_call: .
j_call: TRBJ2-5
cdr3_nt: TGTGCCAGCAGCTTTGGGCAGGGAGAGACCCAGTACTTC
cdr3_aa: CASSFGQGETQYF

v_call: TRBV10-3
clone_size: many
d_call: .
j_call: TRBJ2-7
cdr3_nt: TGTGCCATCAGTGAGCCCGGCAGGGTAGCCTACGAGCAGTACTTC
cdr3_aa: CAISEPGRVAYEQYF

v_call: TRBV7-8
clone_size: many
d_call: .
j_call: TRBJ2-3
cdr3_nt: TGTGCCAGCAGACGCGACGGCGATACGCAGTATTTT
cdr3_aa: CASRRDGDTQYF